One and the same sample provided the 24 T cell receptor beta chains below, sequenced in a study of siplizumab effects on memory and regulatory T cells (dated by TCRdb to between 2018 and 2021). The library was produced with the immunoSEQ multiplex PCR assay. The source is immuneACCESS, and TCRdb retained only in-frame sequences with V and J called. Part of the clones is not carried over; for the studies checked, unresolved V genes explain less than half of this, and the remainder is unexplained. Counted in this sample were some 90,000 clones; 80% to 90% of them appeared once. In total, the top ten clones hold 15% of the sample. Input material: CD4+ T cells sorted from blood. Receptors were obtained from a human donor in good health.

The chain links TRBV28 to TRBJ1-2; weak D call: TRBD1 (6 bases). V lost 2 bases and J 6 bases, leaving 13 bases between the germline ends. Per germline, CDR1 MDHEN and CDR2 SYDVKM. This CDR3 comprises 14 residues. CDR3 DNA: TGTGCCAGCAGTTTAATAGGACAGACAGATGGCTACACCTTC. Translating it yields CASSLIGQTDGYTF.

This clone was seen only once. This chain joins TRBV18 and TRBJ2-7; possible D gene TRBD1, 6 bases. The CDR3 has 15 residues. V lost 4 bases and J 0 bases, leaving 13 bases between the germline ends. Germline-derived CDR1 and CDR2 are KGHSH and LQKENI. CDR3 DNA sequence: TGTGCCAGCTCACTTCCGGGACACTCCTCCTACGAGCAGTACTTC. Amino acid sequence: CASSLPGHSSYEQYF. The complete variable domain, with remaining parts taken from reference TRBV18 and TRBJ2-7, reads NAGVMQNPRHLVRRRGQEARLRCSPMKGHSHVYWYRQLPEEGLKFMVYLQKENIIDESGMPKERFSAEFPKEGPSILRIQQVVRGDSAAYFCASSLPGHSSYEQYFGPGTRLTVT.

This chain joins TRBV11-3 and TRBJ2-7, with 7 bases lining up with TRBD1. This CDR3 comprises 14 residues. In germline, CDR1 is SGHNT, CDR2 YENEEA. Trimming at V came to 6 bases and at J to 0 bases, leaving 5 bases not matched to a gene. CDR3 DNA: TGTGCCAGCAGTCATGGACAGGCCTCCTACGAGCAGTACTTC. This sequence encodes CASSHGQASYEQYF.

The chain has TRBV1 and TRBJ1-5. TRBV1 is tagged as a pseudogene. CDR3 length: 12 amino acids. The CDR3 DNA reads TGCCCCACAAACCGTAGCAATCAGCCCCAGCATTTT. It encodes CPTNRSNQPQHF.

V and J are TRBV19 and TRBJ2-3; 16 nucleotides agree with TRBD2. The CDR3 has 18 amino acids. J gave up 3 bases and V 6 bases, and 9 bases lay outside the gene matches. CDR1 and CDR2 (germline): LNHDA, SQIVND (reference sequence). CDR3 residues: CASSVPGLAGGPTDTQYF. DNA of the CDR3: TGTGCCAGTAGCGTCCCGGGACTAGCGGGAGGGCCGACAGATACGCAGTATTTT.

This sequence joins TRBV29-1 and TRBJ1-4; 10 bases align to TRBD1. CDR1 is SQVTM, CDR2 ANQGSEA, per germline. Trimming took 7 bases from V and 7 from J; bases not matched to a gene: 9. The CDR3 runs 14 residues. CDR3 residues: CSAQTGQGSEKLFF. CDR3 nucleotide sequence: TGCAGCGCCCAAACGGGACAGGGGAGTGAAAAACTGTTTTTT.

The CDR3 loop reads CASSGSLAGGSGANVLTF. CDR3 coding DNA: TGTGCCAGCAGCGGATCACTAGCGGGAGGGTCTGGGGCCAACGTCCTGACTTTC. The V and J genes are TRBV27 and TRBJ2-6, with 13 positions matching TRBD2. With V trimmed by 6 bases and J by 1 base, 6 bases remained unmatched. Looked up from germline, CDR1 is MNHEY and CDR2 is SMNVEV (reference sequence). The CDR3 totals 18 residues.

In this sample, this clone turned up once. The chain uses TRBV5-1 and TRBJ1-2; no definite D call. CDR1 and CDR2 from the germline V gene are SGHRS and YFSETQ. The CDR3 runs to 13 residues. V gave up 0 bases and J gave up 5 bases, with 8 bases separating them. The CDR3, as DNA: TGCGCCAGCAGCTTGGCCGCCGGGTATGGCTACACCTTC. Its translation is CASSLAAGYGYTF.

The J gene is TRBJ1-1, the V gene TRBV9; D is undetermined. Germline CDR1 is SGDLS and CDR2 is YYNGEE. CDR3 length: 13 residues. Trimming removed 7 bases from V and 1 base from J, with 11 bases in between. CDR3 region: CASSRTANTEAFF. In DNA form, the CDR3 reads TGTGCCAGCTCAAGGACGGCGAACACTGAAGCTTTCTTT. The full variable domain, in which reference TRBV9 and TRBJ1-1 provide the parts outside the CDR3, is DSGVTQTPKHLITATGQRVTLRCSPRSGDLSVYWYQQSLDQGLQFLIQYYNGEERAKGNILERFSAQQFPDLHSELNLSSLELGDSALYFCASSRTANTEAFFGQGTRLTVV.

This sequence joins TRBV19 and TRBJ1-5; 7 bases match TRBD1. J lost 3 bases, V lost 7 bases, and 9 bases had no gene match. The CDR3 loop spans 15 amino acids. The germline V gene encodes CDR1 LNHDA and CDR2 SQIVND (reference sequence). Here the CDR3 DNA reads TGTGCCAGTAAAACTAGGACAGGCTACAATCAGCCCCAGCATTTT. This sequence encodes CASKTRTGYNQPQHF.

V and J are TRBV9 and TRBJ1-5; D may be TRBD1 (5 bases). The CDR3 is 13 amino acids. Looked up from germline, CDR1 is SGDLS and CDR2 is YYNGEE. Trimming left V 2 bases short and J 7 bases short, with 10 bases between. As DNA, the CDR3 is TGTGCCAGCAGCGTGGGATGGGGGCAGCCCCAGCATTTT. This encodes CASSVGWGQPQHF.

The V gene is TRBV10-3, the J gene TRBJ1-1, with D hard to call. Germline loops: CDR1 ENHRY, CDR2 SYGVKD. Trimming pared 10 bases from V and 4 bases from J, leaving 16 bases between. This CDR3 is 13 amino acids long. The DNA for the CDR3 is TGTGCCACCCTGAAAGTGCAGGCCACTGAAGCTTTCTTT. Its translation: CATLKVQATEAFF.

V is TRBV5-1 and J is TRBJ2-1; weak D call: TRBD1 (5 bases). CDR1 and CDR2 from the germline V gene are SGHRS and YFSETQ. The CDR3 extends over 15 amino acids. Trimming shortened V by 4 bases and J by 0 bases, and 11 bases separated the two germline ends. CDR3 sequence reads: CASSHRTSSYNEQFF. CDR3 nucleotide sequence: TGCGCCAGCAGCCATCGGACAAGCTCCTACAATGAGCAGTTCTTC. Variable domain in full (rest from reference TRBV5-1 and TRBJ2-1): KAGVTQTPRYLIKTRGQQVTLSCSPISGHRSVSWYQQTPGQGLQFLFEYFSETQRNKGNFPGRFSGRQFSNSRSEMNVSTLELGDSALYLCASSHRTSSYNEQFFGPGTRLTVL.

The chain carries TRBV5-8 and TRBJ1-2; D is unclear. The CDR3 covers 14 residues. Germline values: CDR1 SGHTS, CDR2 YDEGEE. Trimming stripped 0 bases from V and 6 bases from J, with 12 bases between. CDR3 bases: TGTGCCAGCAGCTTGGTCTCTCTAAGGGATGGCTACACCTTC. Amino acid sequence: CASSLVSLRDGYTF.

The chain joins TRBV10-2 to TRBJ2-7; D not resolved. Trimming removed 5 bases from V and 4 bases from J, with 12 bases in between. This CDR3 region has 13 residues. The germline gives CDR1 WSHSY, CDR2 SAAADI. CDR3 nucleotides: TGCGCCAGCAGTAACGGGCTTTATTACGAGCAGTACTTC. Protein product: CASSNGLYYEQYF.

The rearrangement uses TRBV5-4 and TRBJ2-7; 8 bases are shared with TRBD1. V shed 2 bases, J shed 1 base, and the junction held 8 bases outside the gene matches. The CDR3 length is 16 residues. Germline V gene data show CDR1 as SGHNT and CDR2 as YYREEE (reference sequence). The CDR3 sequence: CASSLETGESSYEQYF. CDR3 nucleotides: TGTGCCAGCAGCTTAGAGACAGGGGAGAGTTCCTACGAGCAGTACTTC.

The CDR3 region is CASSLQGAYNEQFF. CDR3 nucleotides: TGTGCCAGCAGTTTACAGGGGGCCTACAATGAGCAGTTCTTC. The chain recombines TRBV2 with TRBJ2-1; 8 nucleotides match TRBD1. The germline V gene has CDR1 SNHLY and CDR2 FYNNEI. The CDR3 is made up of 14 amino acids. V was clipped by 5 bases and J by 2 bases; unmatched bases: 2. The whole variable domain, filled in from reference TRBV2 and TRBJ2-1, reads EPEVTQTPSHQVTQMGQEVILRCVPISNHLYFYWYRQILGQKVEFLVSFYNNEISEKSEIFDDQFSVERPDGSNFTLKIRSTKLEDSAMYFCASSLQGAYNEQFFGPGTRLTVL.

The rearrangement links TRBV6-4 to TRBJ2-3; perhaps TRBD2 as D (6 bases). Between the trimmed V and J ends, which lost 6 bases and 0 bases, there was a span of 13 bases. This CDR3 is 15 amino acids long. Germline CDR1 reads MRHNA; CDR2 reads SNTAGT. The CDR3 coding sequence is TGTGCCAGCAGCCCCCTCCGGGGGAGCACAGATACGCAGTATTTT. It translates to CASSPLRGSTDTQYF.

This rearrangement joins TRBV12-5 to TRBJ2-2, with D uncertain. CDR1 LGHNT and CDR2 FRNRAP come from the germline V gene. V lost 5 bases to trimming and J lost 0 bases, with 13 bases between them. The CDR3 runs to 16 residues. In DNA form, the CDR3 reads TGTGCTAGTGGTCCCCCCCAGGTTTCGAACACCGGGGAGCTGTTTTTT. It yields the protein CASGPPQVSNTGELFF.

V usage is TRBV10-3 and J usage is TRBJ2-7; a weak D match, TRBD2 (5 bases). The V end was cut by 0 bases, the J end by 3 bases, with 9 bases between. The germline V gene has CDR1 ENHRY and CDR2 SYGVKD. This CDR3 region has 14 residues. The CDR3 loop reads CAISESGELYEQYF. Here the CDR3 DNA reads TGTGCCATCAGTGAGTCGGGAGAACTCTACGAGCAGTACTTC.

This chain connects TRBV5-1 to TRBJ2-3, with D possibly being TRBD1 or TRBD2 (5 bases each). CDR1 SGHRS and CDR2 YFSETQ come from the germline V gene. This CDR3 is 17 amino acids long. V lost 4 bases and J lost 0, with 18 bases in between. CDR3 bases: TGCGCCAGCAGCCCCCGACAGACTACTATCAGCACAGATACGCAGTATTTT. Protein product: CASSPRQTTISTDTQYF.

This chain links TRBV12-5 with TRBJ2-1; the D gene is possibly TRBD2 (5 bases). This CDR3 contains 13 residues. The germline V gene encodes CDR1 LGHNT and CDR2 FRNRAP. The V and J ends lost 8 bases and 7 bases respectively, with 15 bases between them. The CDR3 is CASSRSPGNEQFF. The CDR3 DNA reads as TGTGCTAGTAGTCGGTCGCCGGGGAATGAGCAGTTCTTC.

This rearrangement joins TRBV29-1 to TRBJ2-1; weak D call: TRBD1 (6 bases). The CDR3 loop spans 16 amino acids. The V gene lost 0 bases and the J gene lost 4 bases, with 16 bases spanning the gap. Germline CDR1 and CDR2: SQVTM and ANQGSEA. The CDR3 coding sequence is TGCAGCGTTGAAGATCCAAGGACAGACCTTTACAATGAGCAGTTCTTC. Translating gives CSVEDPRTDLYNEQFF.

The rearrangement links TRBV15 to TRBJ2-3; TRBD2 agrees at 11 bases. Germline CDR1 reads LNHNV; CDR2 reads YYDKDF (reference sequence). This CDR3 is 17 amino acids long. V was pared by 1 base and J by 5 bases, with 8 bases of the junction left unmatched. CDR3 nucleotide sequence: TGTGCCACCAGCAGAGCCATAGCGGGAGGGCCGGGAGATACGCAGTATTTT. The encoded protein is CATSRAIAGGPGDTQYF.